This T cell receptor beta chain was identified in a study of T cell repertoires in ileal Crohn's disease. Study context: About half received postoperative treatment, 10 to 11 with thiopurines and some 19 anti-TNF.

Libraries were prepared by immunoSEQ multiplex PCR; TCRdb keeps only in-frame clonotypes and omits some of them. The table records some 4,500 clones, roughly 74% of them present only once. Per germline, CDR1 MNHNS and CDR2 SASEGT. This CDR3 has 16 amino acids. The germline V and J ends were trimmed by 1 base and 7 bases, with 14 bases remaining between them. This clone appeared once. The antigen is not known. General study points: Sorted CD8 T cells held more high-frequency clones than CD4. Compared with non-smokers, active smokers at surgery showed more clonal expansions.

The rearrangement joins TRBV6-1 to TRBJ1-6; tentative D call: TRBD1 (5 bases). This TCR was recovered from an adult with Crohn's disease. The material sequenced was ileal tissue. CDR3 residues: CASSEGGARKNSPLHF. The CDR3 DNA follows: TGTGCCAGCAGTGAAGGTGGGGCCCGTAAGAATTCACCCCTCCACTTT.